These 20 T cell receptor beta chains share one sample of origin, sequenced in a study of OX40 agonist ivuxolimab in advanced cancers. The repertoire was sequenced with immunoSEQ multiplex PCR; TCRdb's copy has only in-frame clones and lacks some. Among about 94,000 clones listed, roughly 94% were seen once. The material was CD4+ or CD8+ T cells sorted from blood, obtained in a trial of the OX40 agonist ivuxolimab. The receptors were gathered from an adult with an advanced solid tumor such as melanoma, head and neck, liver or kidney cancer.

The chain recombines TRBV6-1 with TRBJ1-4, with D tentatively TRBD1 (5 bases). From germline, CDR1 is MNHNS and CDR2 SASEGT. Deletions cut 4 bases from V and 10 bases from J, with 16 bases between. The CDR3 contains 14 residues. This CDR3 reads CASSVWDEAGKLFF. CDR3 DNA: TGTGCCAGCAGTGTGTGGGACGAGGCTGGAAAACTGTTTTTT.

The chain employs TRBV7-2 and TRBJ2-4; TRBD1 is a possible D gene (6 bases). V shed 1 base and J shed 2 bases, with 18 bases lying between them. CDR1 is SGHTA, CDR2 FQGNSA, per germline. CDR3 length: 18 residues. In nucleotides, the CDR3 is TGTGCCAGCAGCTTAGAAGGAGGAACAGGGACCTCCAAAAACATTCAGTACTTC. As protein: CASSLEGGTGTSKNIQYF.

V gene TRBV29-1 combines with J gene TRBJ2-7; the D gene could be TRBD1 or TRBD2 (5 bases each). Trimming stripped 7 bases from V and 2 bases from J, with 30 bases between. The CDR3 loop spans 18 amino acids. Germline V CDR1 and CDR2: SQVTM, ANQGSEA. The CDR3 bases are TGCAGCGCTGGGACGATTACCCGGGCCGGGGCGCGCACCTACGAGCAGTACTTC. Translated: CSAGTITRAGARTYEQYF.

The chain joins TRBV5-1 to TRBJ2-1; no definite D call. The V end lost 4 bases, the J end lost 1 base, and 9 bases lay between the germline ends. Germline-derived CDR1 and CDR2 are SGHRS and YFSETQ. The CDR3 runs 14 residues. The CDR3 sequence is CASSVLRSYNEQFF. For the CDR3, the DNA is TGCGCCAGCAGCGTGCTCAGGTCCTACAATGAGCAGTTCTTC.

The chain has TRBV2 and TRBJ2-7; tentative D call: TRBD2 (6 bases). The CDR3 runs to 14 residues. Trimming pared 2 bases from V and 2 bases from J, leaving 10 bases between. Germline V gene sequence: CDR1 SNHLY, CDR2 FYNNEI. In DNA form, the CDR3 reads TGTGCCAGCAGTGAATTGCGGGGCCCCTACGAGCAGTACTTC. This codes for CASSELRGPYEQYF.

V is TRBV28 and J is TRBJ1-2, with 8 bases identical to TRBD1. Trimming at V came to 5 bases and at J to 8 bases, leaving 16 bases not matched to a gene. The CDR3 totals 16 residues. The germline V gene has CDR1 MDHEN and CDR2 SYDVKM. CDR3 residues: CASSPPDRGGLWGYTF. CDR3 bases: TGTGCCAGCAGTCCCCCCGACAGGGGAGGTCTTTGGGGCTACACCTTC.

The chain carries TRBV5-6 and TRBJ2-7; D assignment may be TRBD1 or TRBD2 (6 bases each). Trimming stripped 4 bases from V and 12 bases from J, with 17 bases between. Germline CDR1 reads SGHDT; CDR2 reads YYEEEE. The CDR3 sequence is 12 residues long. The CDR3 DNA reads as TGTGCCAGCAGCCTCGATGAGGGGGGTCGGTACTTC. Translating it yields CASSLDEGGRYF.

The chain employs TRBV7-2 and TRBJ1-1, with no clear D. Germline CDR1 reads SGHTA; CDR2 reads FQGNSA. The CDR3 runs to 15 residues. V was clipped by 0 bases and J by 4 bases, with 12 bases between them. The CDR3 region is CASSLARQWGTEAFF. Written as DNA, the CDR3 is TGTGCCAGCAGCTTAGCGCGCCAATGGGGCACTGAAGCTTTCTTT.

The gene calls are TRBV10-1 and TRBJ1-1, with 9 bases fitting TRBD1. The V segment lost 6 bases and the J segment 10 bases; nucleotides outside the gene matches: 15. The CDR3 is made up of 15 amino acids. Germline V gene data show CDR1 as WNHNN and CDR2 as SYGVQD (reference sequence). This CDR3 reads CASSGGTGNLRSAFF. The CDR3 bases are TGCGCCAGCAGCGGTGGGACAGGGAATCTTCGTTCAGCTTTCTTT.

Remarks on this clone: This sample also contains other DNA sequences that code for the same CDR3. The DNA for the CDR3 is TGTGCCAGCTCCCCGGGAGAGAACACTGAAGCTTTCTTT. It translates to CASSPGENTEAFF. The chain employs TRBV18 and TRBJ1-1; no clear D gene. This CDR3 has 13 amino acids. Germline assignment: CDR1 KGHSH and CDR2 LQKENI. V lost 6 bases and J lost 1, with 9 bases in between. The variable domain in full, completed from reference TRBV18 and TRBJ1-1, reads NAGVMQNPRHLVRRRGQEARLRCSPMKGHSHVYWYRQLPEEGLKFMVYLQKENIIDESGMPKERFSAEFPKEGPSILRIQQVVRGDSAAYFCASSPGENTEAFFGQGTRLTVV.

The chain joins TRBV29-1 to TRBJ2-4; tentative D call: TRBD1 (6 bases). Germline-derived CDR1 and CDR2 are SQVTM and ANQGSEA. Trimming removed 7 bases at V and 7 bases at J, with 26 bases between. The CDR3 is 16 amino acids. CDR3 sequence (DNA): TGCAGCGCTGCCTGTTCTCCGGGACATACAATGAACATTCAGTACTTC. Translation: CSAACSPGHTMNIQYF.

The chain joins TRBV5-4 to TRBJ2-3; TRBD1 aligns across 10 bases. Germline CDR1 reads SGHNT; CDR2 reads YYREEE (reference sequence). J lost 3 bases, V lost 1 base, and 2 bases had no gene match. This CDR3 region has 15 residues. The DNA for the CDR3 is TGTGCCAGCAGCTTGCCGGGACAGGGGACAGATACGCAGTATTTT. Residues: CASSLPGQGTDTQYF.

V gene TRBV7-3 combines with J gene TRBJ2-1, with 11 bases that match TRBD2. CDR3 length equals 17 residues. Germline V gives CDR1 SGHTA, CDR2 FQGTGA. V was pared by 0 bases and J by 6 bases, with 7 bases of the junction left unmatched. The CDR3 DNA reads TGTGCCAGCAGCTTAACTAGCGGGAGGGATGGGGGCAATGAGCAGTTCTTC. Translation gives CASSLTSGRDGGNEQFF.

The chain is built from TRBV5-6 and TRBJ1-2; D might be TRBD1 (5 bases). The CDR3 consists of 16 residues. CDR1 SGHDT and CDR2 YYEEEE come from the germline V gene. Trimming pared 2 bases from V and 2 bases from J, leaving 16 bases between. CDR3 amino acids: CASSLGPRGRNYGYTF. The CDR3, as DNA: TGTGCCAGCAGCTTAGGTCCCCGGGGCCGAAACTATGGCTACACCTTC.

This rearrangement joins TRBV11-2 to TRBJ2-1; maybe TRBD2 (5 bases). CDR1 SGHAT and CDR2 FQNNGV come from the germline V gene. V lost 7 bases, J lost 15 bases, and 16 bases lay in between. This CDR3 region has 11 residues. The CDR3 sequence: CASTRMGSPFF. The DNA for the CDR3 is TGTGCCAGCACTAGAATGGGGAGTCCGTTCTTC. Full variable domain (outside the CDR3, taken from reference TRBV11-2 and TRBJ2-1): EAGVAQSPRYKIIEKRQSVAFWCNPISGHATLYWYQQILGQGPKLLIQFQNNGVVDDSQLPKDRFSAERLKGVDSTLKIQPAKLEDSAVYLCASTRMGSPFFGPGTRLTVL.

V usage is TRBV9 and J usage is TRBJ1-2; 7 bases are shared with TRBD1. V trimming: 2 bases; J trimming: 5 bases; junction bases outside the gene matches: 6. This CDR3 contains 14 residues. Germline CDR1 and CDR2: SGDLS and YYNGEE. The CDR3 DNA reads TGTGCCAGCAGCGTGACAGGGAGAGAATATGGCTACACCTTC. The encoded protein is CASSVTGREYGYTF.

This rearrangement joins TRBV19 to TRBJ1-1; D not certain. The CDR3 contains 13 residues. The V end was cut by 3 bases, the J end by 1 base, with 6 bases between. The germline V gene encodes CDR1 LNHDA and CDR2 SQIVND (reference sequence). The CDR3 sequence is CASSIGENTEAFF. CDR3 DNA: TGTGCCAGTAGTATCGGCGAGAACACTGAAGCTTTCTTT.

The chain has TRBV29-1 and TRBJ2-7; D is possibly TRBD1 (5 bases). V lost 7 bases and J 2 bases, leaving 9 bases between the germline ends. CDR3 length: 11 amino acids. Germline V gives CDR1 SQVTM, CDR2 ANQGSEA. The CDR3 protein is CSALRAYEQYF. DNA of the CDR3: TGCAGCGCCCTCAGGGCCTACGAGCAGTACTTC.

The rearrangement links TRBV2 to TRBJ2-7, with D possibly called TRBD1 or TRBD2 (5 bases each). The V and J ends lost 2 bases and 0 bases respectively, with 8 bases between them. The CDR3 runs 14 residues. In germline, CDR1 is SNHLY, CDR2 FYNNEI. CDR3 DNA sequence: TGTGCCAGCAGTGAACGGGACGGCTCCTACGAGCAGTACTTC. Its protein is CASSERDGSYEQYF.

The chain is built from TRBV28 and TRBJ2-2; D is possibly TRBD1 (5 bases). Germline CDR1 reads MDHEN; CDR2 reads SYDVKM. V was pared by 2 bases and J by 8 bases, with 18 bases between. The CDR3 has 16 residues. The CDR3 reads CASSLASVRVSGELFF. The CDR3 DNA reads TGTGCCAGCAGTTTAGCCTCTGTCAGGGTTTCGGGGGAGCTGTTTTTT.